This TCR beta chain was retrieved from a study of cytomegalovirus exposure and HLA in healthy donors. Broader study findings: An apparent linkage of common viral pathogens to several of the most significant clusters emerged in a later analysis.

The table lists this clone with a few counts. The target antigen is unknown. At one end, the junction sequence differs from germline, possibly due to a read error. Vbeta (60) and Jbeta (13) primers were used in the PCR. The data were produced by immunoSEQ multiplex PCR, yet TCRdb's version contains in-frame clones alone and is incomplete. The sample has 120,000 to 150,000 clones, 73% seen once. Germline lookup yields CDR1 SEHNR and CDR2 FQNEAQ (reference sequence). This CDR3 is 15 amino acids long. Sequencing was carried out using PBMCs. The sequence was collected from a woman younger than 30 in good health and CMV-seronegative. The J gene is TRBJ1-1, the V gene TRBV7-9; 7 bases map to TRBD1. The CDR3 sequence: CSSSPPGQRNTEAFF. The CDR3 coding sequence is TGTTCCAGCAGCCCCCCGGGACAGAGGAACACTGAAGCTTTCTTT.